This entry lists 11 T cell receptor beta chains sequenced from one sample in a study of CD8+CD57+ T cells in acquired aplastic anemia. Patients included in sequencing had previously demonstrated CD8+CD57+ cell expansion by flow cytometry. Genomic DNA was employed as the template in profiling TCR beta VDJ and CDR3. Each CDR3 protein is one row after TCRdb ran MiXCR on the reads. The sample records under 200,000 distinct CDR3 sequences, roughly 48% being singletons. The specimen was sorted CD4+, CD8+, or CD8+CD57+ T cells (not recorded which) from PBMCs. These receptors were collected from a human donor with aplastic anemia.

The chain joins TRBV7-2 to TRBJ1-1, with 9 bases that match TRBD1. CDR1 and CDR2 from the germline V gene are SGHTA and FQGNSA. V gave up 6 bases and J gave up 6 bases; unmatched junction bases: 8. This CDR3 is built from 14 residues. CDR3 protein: CASRSGTGFPEAFF. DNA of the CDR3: TGTGCCAGCAGATCCGGGACAGGGTTCCCTGAAGCTTTCTTT. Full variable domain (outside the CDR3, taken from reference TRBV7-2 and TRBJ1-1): GAGVSQSPSNKVTEKGKDVELRCDPISGHTALYWYRQSLGQGLEFLIYFQGNSAPDKSGLPSDRFSAERTGGSVSTLTIQRTQQEDSAVYLCASRSGTGFPEAFFGQGTRLTVV.

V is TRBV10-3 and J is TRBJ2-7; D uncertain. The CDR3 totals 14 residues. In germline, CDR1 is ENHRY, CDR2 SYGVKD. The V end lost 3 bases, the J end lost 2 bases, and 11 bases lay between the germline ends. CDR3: CAISDQQEPYEQYF. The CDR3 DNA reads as TGTGCCATCAGTGACCAGCAGGAACCCTACGAGCAGTACTTC.

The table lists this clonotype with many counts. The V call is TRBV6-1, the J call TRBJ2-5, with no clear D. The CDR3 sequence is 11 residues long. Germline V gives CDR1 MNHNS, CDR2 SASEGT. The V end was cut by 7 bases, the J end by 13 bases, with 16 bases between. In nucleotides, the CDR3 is TGTGCCAGCAATCTGGCCCTTCGGACGTACTTC. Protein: CASNLALRTYF.

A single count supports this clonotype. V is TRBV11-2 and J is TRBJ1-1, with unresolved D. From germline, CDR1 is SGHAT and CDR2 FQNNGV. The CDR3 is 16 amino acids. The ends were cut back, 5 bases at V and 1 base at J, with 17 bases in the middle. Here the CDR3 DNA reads TGTGCCAGCAGCGCCCGCCTTCGGGCCGCGAACACTGAAGCTTTCTTT. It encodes CASSARLRAANTEAFF.

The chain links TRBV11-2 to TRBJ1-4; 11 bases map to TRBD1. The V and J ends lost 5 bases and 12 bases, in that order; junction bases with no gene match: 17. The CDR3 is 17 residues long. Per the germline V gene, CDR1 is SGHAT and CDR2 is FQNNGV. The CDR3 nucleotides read TGTGCCAGCAGCCCCCCACGTAGGACAGGGGGCGACGAAGAACTGTTTTTT. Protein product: CASSPPRRTGGDEELFF.

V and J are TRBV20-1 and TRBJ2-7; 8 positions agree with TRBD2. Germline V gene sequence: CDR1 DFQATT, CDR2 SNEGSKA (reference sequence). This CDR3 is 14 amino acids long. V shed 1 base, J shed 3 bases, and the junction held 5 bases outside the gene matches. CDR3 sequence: CSARVGAGVYEQYF. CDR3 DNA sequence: TGCAGTGCTAGAGTAGGAGCGGGAGTCTACGAGCAGTACTTC.

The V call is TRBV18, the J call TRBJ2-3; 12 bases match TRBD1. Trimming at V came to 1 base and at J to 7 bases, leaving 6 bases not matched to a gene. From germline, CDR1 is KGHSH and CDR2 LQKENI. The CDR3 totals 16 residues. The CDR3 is CASSPQGQGAVNTQYF. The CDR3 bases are TGTGCCAGCTCACCACAGGGACAGGGGGCGGTGAATACGCAGTATTTT.

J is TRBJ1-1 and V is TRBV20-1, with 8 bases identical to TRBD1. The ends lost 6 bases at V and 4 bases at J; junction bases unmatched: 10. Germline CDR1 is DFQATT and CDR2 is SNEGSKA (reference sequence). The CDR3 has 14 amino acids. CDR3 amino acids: CSALRAGGSTEAFF. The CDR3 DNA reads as TGCAGTGCCTTGAGGGCAGGGGGCTCCACTGAAGCTTTCTTT.

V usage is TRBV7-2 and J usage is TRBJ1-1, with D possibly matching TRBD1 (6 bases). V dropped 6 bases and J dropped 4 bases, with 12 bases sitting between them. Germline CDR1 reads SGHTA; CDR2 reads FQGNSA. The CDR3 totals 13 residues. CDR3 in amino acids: CASRRQVTTEAFF. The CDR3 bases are TGTGCCAGCAGACGACAGGTGACCACTGAAGCTTTCTTT.

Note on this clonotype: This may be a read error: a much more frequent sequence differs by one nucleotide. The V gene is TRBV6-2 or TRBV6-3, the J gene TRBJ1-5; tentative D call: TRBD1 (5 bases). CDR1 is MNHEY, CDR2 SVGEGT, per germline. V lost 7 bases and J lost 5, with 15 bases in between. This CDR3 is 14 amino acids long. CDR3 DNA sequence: TGTGCCAGCACATTACAGGCTCGGTATCAGCCCCAGCATTTT. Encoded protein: CASTLQARYQPQHF.

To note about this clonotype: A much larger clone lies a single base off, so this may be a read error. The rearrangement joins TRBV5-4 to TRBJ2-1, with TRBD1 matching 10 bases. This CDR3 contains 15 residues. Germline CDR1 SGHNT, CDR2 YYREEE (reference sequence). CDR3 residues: CASSLGQGASNGQFF. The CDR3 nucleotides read TGTGCCAGCAGCTTGGGACAGGGGGCGTCGAATGGGCAGTTCTTC.